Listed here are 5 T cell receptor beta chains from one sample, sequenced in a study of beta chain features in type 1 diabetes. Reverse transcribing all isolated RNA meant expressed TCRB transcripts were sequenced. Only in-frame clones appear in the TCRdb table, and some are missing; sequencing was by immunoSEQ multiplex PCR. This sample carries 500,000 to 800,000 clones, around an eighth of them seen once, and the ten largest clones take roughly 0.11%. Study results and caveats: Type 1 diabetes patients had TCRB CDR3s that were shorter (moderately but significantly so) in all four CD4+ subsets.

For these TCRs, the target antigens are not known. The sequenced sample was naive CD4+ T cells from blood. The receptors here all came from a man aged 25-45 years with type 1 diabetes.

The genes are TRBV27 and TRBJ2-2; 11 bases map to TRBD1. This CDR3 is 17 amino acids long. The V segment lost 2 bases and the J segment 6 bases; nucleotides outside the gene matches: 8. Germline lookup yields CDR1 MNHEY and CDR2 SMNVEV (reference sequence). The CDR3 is CASSLLWDRGSAGELFF. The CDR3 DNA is TGTGCCAGCAGTTTACTATGGGACAGGGGGAGTGCCGGGGAGCTGTTTTTT.

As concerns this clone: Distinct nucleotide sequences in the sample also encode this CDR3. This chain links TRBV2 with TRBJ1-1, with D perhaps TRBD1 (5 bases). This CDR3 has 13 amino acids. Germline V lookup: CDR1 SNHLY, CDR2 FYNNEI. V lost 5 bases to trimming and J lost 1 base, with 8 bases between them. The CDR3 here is CASSRDRNTEAFF. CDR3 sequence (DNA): TGTGCCAGCAGTCGAGACAGGAACACTGAAGCTTTCTTT.

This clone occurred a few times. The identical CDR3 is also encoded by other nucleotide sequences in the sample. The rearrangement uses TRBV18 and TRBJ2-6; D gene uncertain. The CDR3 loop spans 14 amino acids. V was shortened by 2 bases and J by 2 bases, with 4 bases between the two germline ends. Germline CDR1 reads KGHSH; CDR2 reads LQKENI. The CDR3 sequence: CASSPGPGANVLTF. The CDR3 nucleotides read TGTGCCAGCTCACCAGGCCCTGGGGCCAACGTCCTGACTTTC.

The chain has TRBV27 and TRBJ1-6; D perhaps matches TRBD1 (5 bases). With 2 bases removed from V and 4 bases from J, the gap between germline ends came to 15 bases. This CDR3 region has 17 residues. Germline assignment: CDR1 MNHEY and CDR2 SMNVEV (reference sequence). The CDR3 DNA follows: TGTGCCAGCAGTTTAGAGGGAATAGGGGTTTATAATTCACCCCTCCACTTT. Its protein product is CASSLEGIGVYNSPLHF.

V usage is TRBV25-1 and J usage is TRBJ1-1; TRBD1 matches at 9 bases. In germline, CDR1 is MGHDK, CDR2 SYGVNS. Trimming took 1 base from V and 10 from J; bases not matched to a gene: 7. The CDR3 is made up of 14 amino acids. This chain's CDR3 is CASSESPRQGGAFF. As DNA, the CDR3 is TGTGCCAGCAGTGAATCTCCGAGACAGGGGGGAGCTTTCTTT.